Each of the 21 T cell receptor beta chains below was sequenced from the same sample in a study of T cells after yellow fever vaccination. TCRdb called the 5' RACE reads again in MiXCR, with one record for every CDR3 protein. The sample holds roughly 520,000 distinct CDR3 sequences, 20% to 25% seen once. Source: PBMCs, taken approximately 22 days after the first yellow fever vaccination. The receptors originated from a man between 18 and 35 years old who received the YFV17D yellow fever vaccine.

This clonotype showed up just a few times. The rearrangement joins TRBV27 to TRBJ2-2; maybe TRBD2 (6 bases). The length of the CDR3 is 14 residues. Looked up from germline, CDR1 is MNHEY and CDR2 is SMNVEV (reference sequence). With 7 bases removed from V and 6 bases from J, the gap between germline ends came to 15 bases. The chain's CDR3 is CASILTWGAGELFF. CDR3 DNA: TGTGCCAGCATCCTCACCTGGGGGGCCGGGGAGCTGTTTTTT.

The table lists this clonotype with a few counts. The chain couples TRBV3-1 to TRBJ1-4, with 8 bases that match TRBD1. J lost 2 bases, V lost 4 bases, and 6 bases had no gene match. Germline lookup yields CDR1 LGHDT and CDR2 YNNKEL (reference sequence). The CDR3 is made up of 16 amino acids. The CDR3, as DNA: TGTGCCAGCAGCCTGGACAGGGAAGCGACTAATGAAAAACTGTTTTTT. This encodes CASSLDREATNEKLFF.

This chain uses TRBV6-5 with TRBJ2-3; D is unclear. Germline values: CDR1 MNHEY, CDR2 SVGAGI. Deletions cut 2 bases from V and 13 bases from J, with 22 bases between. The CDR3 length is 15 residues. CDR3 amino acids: CASSYIRDPRILEYF. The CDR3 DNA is TGTGCCAGCAGTTACATCAGAGACCCCCGTATCCTAGAGTATTTT.

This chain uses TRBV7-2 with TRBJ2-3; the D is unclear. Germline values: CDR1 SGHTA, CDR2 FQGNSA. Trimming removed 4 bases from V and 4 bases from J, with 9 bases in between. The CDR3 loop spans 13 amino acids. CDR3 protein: CASSSQVADTQYF. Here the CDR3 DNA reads TGTGCCAGCAGCTCCCAGGTCGCAGATACGCAGTATTTT.

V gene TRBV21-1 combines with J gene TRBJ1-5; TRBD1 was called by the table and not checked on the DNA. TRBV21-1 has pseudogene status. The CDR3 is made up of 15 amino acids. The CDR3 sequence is CASSKGGNCNQPQHF. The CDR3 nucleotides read TGTGCCAGCAGCAAGGGGGGGAATTGCAATCAGCCCCAGCATTTT.

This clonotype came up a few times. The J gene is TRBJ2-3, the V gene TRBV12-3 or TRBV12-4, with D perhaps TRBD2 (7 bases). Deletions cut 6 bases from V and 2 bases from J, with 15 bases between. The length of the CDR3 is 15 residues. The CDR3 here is CASSPRGPNTDTQYF. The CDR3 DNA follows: TGTGCCAGCAGCCCGCGGGGGCCCAACACAGATACGCAGTATTTT.

Here the CDR3 reads CASSHWDRSYEQYF. The CDR3 nucleotides read TGTGCCAGCAGCCATTGGGACAGGTCCTACGAGCAGTACTTC. V is TRBV7-9 and J is TRBJ2-7; 8 bases map to TRBD1. This CDR3 region has 14 residues. Germline-derived CDR1 and CDR2 are SEHNR and FQNEAQ (reference sequence). Germline trimming cut 5 bases from V and 1 base from J; bases unmatched to any gene: 4.

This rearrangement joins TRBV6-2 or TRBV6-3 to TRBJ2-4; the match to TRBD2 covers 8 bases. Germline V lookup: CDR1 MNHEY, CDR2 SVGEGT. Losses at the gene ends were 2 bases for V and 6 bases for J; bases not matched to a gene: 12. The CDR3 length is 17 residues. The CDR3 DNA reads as TGTGCCAGCAGTTACAGCTTGGCGGGGGGCCAACCAAACATTCAGTACTTC. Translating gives CASSYSLAGGQPNIQYF.

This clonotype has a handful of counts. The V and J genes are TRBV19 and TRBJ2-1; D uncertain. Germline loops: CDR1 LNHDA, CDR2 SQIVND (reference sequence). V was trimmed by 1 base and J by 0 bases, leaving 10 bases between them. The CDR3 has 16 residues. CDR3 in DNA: TGTGCCAGTAGTATAGCGGATCCAAGCTCCTACAATGAGCAGTTCTTC. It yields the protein CASSIADPSSYNEQFF.

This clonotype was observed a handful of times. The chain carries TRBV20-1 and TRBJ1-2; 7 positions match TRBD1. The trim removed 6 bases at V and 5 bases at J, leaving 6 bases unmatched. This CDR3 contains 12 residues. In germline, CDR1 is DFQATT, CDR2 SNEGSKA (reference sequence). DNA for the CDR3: TGCAGTGCGGGGACAGTAGAGTATGGCTACACCTTC. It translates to CSAGTVEYGYTF.

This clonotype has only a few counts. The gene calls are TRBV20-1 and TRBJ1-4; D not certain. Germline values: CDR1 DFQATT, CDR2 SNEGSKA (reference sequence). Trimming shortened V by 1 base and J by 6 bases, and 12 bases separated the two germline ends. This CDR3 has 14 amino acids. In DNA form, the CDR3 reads TGCAGTGCTAGAGGGAGCCGATGGGATGAAAAACTGTTTTTT. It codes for CSARGSRWDEKLFF.

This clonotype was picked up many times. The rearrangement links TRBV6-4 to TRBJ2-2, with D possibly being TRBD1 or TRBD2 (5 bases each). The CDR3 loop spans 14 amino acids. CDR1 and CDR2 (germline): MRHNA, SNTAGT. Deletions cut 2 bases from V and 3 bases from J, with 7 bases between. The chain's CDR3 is CASSDRGDTGELFF. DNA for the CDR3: TGTGCCAGCAGTGACAGGGGAGACACCGGGGAGCTGTTTTTT.

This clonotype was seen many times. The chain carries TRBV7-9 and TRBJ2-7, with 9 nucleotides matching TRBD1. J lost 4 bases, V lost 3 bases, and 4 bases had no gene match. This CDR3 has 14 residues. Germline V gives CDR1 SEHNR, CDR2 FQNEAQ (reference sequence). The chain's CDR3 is CASSLGQGGYEQYV. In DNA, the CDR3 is TGTGCCAGCAGCTTGGGACAGGGAGGGTACGAGCAGTACGTC.

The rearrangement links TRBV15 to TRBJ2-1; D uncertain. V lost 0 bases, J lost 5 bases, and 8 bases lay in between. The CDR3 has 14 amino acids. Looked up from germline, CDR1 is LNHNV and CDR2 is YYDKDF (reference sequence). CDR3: CATSRERSHNEQFF. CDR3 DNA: TGTGCCACCAGCAGAGAGCGAAGCCACAATGAGCAGTTCTTC.

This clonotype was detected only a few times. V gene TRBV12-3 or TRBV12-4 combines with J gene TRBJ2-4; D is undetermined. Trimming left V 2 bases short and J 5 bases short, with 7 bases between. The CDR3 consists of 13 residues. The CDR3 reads CASSLRRENIQYF. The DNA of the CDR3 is TGTGCCAGCAGTTTAAGAAGGGAAAACATTCAGTACTTC.

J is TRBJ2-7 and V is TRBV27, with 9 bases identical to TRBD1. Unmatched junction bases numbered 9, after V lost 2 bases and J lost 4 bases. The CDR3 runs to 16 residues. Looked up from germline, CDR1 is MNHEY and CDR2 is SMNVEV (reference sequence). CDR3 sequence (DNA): TGTGCCAGCAGTTTACTGGGACGGGACAGGGTTTACGAGCAGTACTTC. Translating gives CASSLLGRDRVYEQYF.

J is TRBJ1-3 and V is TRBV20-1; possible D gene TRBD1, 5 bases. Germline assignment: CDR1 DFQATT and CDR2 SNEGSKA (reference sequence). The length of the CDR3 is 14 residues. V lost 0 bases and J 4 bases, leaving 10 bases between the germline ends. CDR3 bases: TGCAGTGCTAGAGATGGCAGGGTGGGAAACACCATATATTTT. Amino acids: CSARDGRVGNTIYF.

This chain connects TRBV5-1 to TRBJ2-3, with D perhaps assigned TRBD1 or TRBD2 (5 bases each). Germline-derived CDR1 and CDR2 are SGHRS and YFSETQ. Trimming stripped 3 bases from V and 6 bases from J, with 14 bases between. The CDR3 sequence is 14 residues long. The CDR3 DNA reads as TGCGCCAGCAGCTCCGGGACGCCCCAGGATACGCAGTATTTT. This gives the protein CASSSGTPQDTQYF.

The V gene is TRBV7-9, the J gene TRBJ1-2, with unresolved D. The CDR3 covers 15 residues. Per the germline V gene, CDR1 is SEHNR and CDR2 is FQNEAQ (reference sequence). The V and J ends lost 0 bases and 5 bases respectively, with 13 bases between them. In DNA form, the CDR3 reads TGTGCCAGCAGCTTAGCGCAGACCCTATGGTATGGCTACACCTTC. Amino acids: CASSLAQTLWYGYTF.

This CDR3 reads CASSLGQGSPDTQYF. CDR3 nucleotides: TGCGCCAGCAGCTTGGGGCAGGGGAGCCCAGATACGCAGTATTTT. This chain connects TRBV5-1 to TRBJ2-3; a possible D gene is TRBD1 (6 bases). The V and J ends lost 0 bases and 4 bases respectively, with 12 bases between them. Per germline, CDR1 SGHRS and CDR2 YFSETQ. The CDR3 runs to 15 residues.

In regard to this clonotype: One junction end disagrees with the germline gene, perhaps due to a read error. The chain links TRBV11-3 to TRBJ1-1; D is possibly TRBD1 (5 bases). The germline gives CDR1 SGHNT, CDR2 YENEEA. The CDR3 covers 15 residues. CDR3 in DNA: TGTGCCAGCTTACCGGTGGGCAGGGAAGGCACTGAAGTTTTCTTT. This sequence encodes CASLPVGREGTEVFF. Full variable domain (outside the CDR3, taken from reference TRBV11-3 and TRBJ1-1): EAGVVQSPRYKIIEKKQPVAFWCNPISGHNTLYWYLQNLGQGPELLIRYENEEAVDDSQLPKDRFSAERLKGVDSTLKIQPAELGDSAVYLCASLPVGREGTEVFFGQGTRLTVV.